Reported below is one T cell receptor beta chain. As yet, its antigen is unknown. Within Nashville, Tennessee resided all donors, each a Caucasian adult. This sample is drawn from a study of shared clonotypes between healthy human individuals. Overall study results and limits: A limitation of the genetic and exposure-history diversity represented arose from few donors.

Samples underwent the assay at deep level. Clones were read by immunoSEQ multiplex PCR, and TCRdb kept only the in-frame ones, dropping some. Of about 520,000 clones listed, 60% to 80% are singletons. The CDR3 has 17 residues. The V gene lost 1 base and the J gene lost 4 bases, with 19 bases spanning the gap. Per germline, CDR1 SGHDN and CDR2 FVKESK. This sequence originates from a woman between 40 and 50 years old in good health. Some clones in this sample may be carry-over from other donors' samples. The V gene is TRBV14, the J gene TRBJ1-2; TRBD1 might be the D (6 bases). Input material: PBMCs. The DNA of the CDR3 is TGTGCCAGCAGCCAAGTCGGCTCTCAAGGGGGACTCTATGGCTACACCTTC. Translating gives CASSQVGSQGGLYGYTF.